The present TCR beta chain was sequenced within a study of molecular identifiers for immune sequencing clone quantification. Whole-study findings and limits: Molecules of identical TCR sharing a barcode could underestimate highly expanded clone sizes. Among under 1.1 million naive cells, spiked Jurkat TCR RNA from a single cell was reportedly detectable.

Input for naive CD8 libraries was roughly 20,000 to 1,000,000 sorted cells; the RNA fraction used was 10%, 30% or 50%. Naive CD8 T cell sorting was performed on the CD8+CD4-CCR7+CD45RA+ phenotype. With regard to this clonotype: The antigen is undetermined.

This CDR3 has 16 amino acids. V lost 0 bases and J 4 bases, leaving 16 bases between the germline ends. Germline assignment: CDR1 LGHNA and CDR2 YSLEER. TCRdb itself ran the PCR reads through MiXCR, one entry per CDR3 protein. Of around 460,000 distinct CDR3 sequences in the sample, around 23% were seen once. V is TRBV4-3 and J is TRBJ2-7; a possible D gene is TRBD2 (6 bases). This TCR derives from a human donor in good health. Some libraries in this study had Jurkat cell RNA spiked in. The sample consisted of naive CD8+ T cells from blood, with Jurkat cell RNA spiked in. Stated subset: FACS-sorted CD8+CD4-CCR7+CD45RA+ naive T cells. CDR3 in DNA: TGCGCCAGCAGCCAAGATCGGGGGAGAGGCGGATACGAGCAGTACTTC. As protein: CASSQDRGRGGYEQYF.